This passage covers 21 T cell receptor beta chains from one sample sequenced in a study of blood T cell repertoires in COVID-19 (dated by TCRdb to the early 2020s). The method behind the library was the immunoSEQ multiplex PCR assay. TCRdb re-hosts the immuneACCESS table, in-frame sequences only. Its copies lack some clones; in the studies checked, an unresolved V gene accounts for under half of them, and the cause for the rest is not known. The table for this sample lists approximately 240,000 clones; roughly 85% of them were counted only once. Clones ranked in the top ten supply about an eighth of the sample. Source material: peripheral blood. The receptors originated from a woman between 18 and 30 years old who had recovered from COVID-19.

The V call is TRBV10-2, the J call TRBJ2-7; maybe TRBD2 (5 bases). This CDR3 region has 13 residues. Trimming took 2 bases from V and 3 from J, leaving 8 bases between them. Per the germline V gene, CDR1 is WSHSY and CDR2 is SAAADI. This CDR3 reads CASSEDGDYEQYF. The DNA of the CDR3 is TGCGCCAGCAGTGAGGACGGGGACTACGAGCAGTACTTC.

The chain has TRBV6-4 and TRBJ2-2; possible D gene TRBD2, 5 bases. The CDR3 covers 14 residues. Trimming removed 7 bases from V and 4 bases from J, with 13 bases in between. From germline, CDR1 is MRHNA and CDR2 SNTAGT. This CDR3 is CASKLSGPTGELFF. The CDR3 nucleotides are TGTGCCAGCAAACTAAGCGGCCCCACCGGGGAGCTGTTTTTT.

V usage is TRBV7-6 and J usage is TRBJ2-5; 9 bases line up with TRBD2. Per the germline V gene, CDR1 is SGHVS and CDR2 is FNYEAQ. The trim removed 5 bases at V and 2 bases at J, leaving 12 bases unmatched. This CDR3 has 17 residues. CDR3 coding DNA: TGTGCCAGCAGCCAGTCCACGTTCAGCGGGAGGCAAGAGACCCAGTACTTC. Encoded protein: CASSQSTFSGRQETQYF.

This chain uses TRBV18 with TRBJ2-7; 12 positions match TRBD2. V trimming: 6 bases; J trimming: 2 bases; junction bases outside the gene matches: 5. This CDR3 is 15 amino acids long. Per the germline V gene, CDR1 is KGHSH and CDR2 is LQKENI. CDR3 coding DNA: TGTGCCAGCTCCCGGACTAGCGGGACGACCTACGAGCAGTACTTC. This translates into CASSRTSGTTYEQYF.

CDR3 nucleotides: TGCAGTGCTGCCAGGGGCTACGAGCAGTACTTC. It yields the protein CSAARGYEQYF. V gene TRBV20-1 combines with J gene TRBJ2-7, with D perhaps TRBD1 (6 bases). Germline V lookup: CDR1 DFQATT, CDR2 SNEGSKA (reference sequence). Deletions cut 5 bases from V and 3 bases from J, with 8 bases between. This CDR3 region has 11 residues.

The V gene is TRBV7-2, the J gene TRBJ2-2; D is ambiguous. This CDR3 spans 14 amino acids. Germline V CDR1 and CDR2: SGHTA, FQGNSA. Trimming removed 2 bases from V and 6 bases from J, with 10 bases in between. The CDR3 DNA follows: TGTGCCAGCAGCTTAAGTTTGGGCCCCGGGGAGCTGTTTTTT. Translated: CASSLSLGPGELFF.

In its sample, this clone was seen once. The rearrangement uses TRBV7-2 and TRBJ2-5, with a weak D call TRBD2 (5 bases). Between the trimmed V and J ends, which lost 1 base and 2 bases, there was a span of 11 bases. CDR1 and CDR2 (germline): SGHTA, FQGNSA. This CDR3 contains 15 residues. Here the CDR3 reads CASSLGELGQETQYF. Here the CDR3 DNA reads TGTGCCAGCAGCTTAGGGGAGCTCGGGCAAGAGACCCAGTACTTC.

This rearrangement joins TRBV27 to TRBJ2-1, with a possible D match to TRBD2 (7 bases). The ends were cut back, 4 bases at V and 9 bases at J, with 19 bases in the middle. CDR1 is MNHEY and CDR2 is SMNVEV in the germline V gene (reference sequence). The CDR3 has 15 residues. This CDR3 reads CASSWSGGRTGEQFF. Here the CDR3 DNA reads TGTGCCAGCAGTTGGTCGGGGGGCCGGACGGGTGAGCAGTTCTTC.

The CDR3 nucleotides are TGTGCCAGCAGGCCCACTATGAATCAGCCCCAGCATTTT. Its protein is CASRPTMNQPQHF. The chain joins TRBV6-5 to TRBJ1-5; D gene uncertain. The germline CDR1 and CDR2 sequences are MNHEY and SVGAGI. V was trimmed by 6 bases and J by 4 bases, leaving 10 bases between them. The length of the CDR3 is 13 residues.

This clone occurred once. The chain couples TRBV24-1 to TRBJ2-7, with 16 bases fitting TRBD2. The CDR3 has 21 amino acids. After removal of 1 base from V and 1 base from J, the junction contained 12 bases not matched to a gene. The germline V gene has CDR1 KGHDR and CDR2 SFDVKD. In DNA, the CDR3 is TGTGCCACCAGTGATTTTGGTGGGACTAGCGGGAGGGCCAGAAAATCCTACGAGCAGTACTTC. It translates to CATSDFGGTSGRARKSYEQYF.

The V call is TRBV7-2, the J call TRBJ2-7, with a possible D match to TRBD1 (6 bases). V lost 2 bases and J lost 0, with 8 bases in between. This CDR3 is built from 14 residues. Germline CDR1 SGHTA, CDR2 FQGNSA. CDR3 region: CASSLYRDSYEQYF. Written as DNA, the CDR3 is TGTGCCAGCAGCTTATACAGGGACTCCTACGAGCAGTACTTC.

The chain combines TRBV27 with TRBJ2-3, with 12 bases fitting TRBD1. Germline trimming cut 8 bases from V and 5 bases from J; bases unmatched to any gene: 5. This CDR3 contains 14 residues. The germline CDR1 and CDR2 sequences are MNHEY and SMNVEV (reference sequence). The CDR3 DNA reads TGTGCCAGCCGCCGGGACAGGGGGCTAGATACGCAGTATTTT. This codes for CASRRDRGLDTQYF.

The chain is built from TRBV12-3 or TRBV12-4 and TRBJ2-2; D is uncertain. V was clipped by 2 bases and J by 6 bases, with 4 bases between them. The CDR3 runs to 12 residues. CDR3 in DNA: TGTGCCAGCAGTTTAACGGCCGGGGAGCTGTTTTTT. Its protein is CASSLTAGELFF.

The gene calls are TRBV11-2 and TRBJ1-1; D gene uncertain. This CDR3 has 14 amino acids. With 5 bases removed from V and 0 bases from J, the gap between germline ends came to 10 bases. The germline CDR1 and CDR2 sequences are SGHAT and FQNNGV. The CDR3 is CASSRPGVNTEAFF. The CDR3 DNA sequence: TGTGCCAGCAGCCGCCCAGGTGTGAACACTGAAGCTTTCTTT.

This rearrangement joins TRBV7-7 to TRBJ2-7; the D gene is possibly TRBD1 (5 bases). Germline V gene data show CDR1 as SSHAT and CDR2 as FNYEAQ (reference sequence). V shed 5 bases and J shed 2 bases, with 10 bases lying between them. This CDR3 contains 13 residues. The CDR3 spells CASSRQPAYEQYF. DNA for the CDR3: TGTGCCAGCAGCCGACAGCCGGCCTACGAGCAGTACTTC.

This clone was found a few times. The chain is built from TRBV9 and TRBJ2-1; 9 bases agree with TRBD2. The J segment lost 0 bases and the V segment lost 4 bases, leaving 2 bases of the junction unmatched. CDR3 length equals 15 residues. Germline V gene lookup returns CDR1 SGDLS and CDR2 YYNGEE. For the CDR3, the DNA is TGTGCCAGCAGCCTTAGCGGGAGCTCCTACAATGAGCAGTTCTTC. As protein: CASSLSGSSYNEQFF.

In its sample, this clone was seen once. The chain is built from TRBV6-5 and TRBJ1-5; D is ambiguous. V shed 1 base and J shed 5 bases, with 12 bases lying between them. The CDR3 extends over 15 amino acids. Germline loops: CDR1 MNHEY, CDR2 SVGAGI. This CDR3 is CASSYYGKSDQPQHF. CDR3 nucleotides: TGTGCCAGCAGTTACTACGGGAAATCGGATCAGCCCCAGCATTTT.

The J gene is TRBJ1-5, the V gene TRBV4-2, with TRBD1 as a possible D gene (5 bases). V was shortened by 4 bases and J by 0 bases, with 28 bases between the two germline ends. In germline, CDR1 is LGHNA, CDR2 YNFKEQ. The CDR3 extends over 21 amino acids. CDR3 nucleotide sequence: TGTGCCAGCAGCCGACGGCGGGGCGGGGGGGGAGATAGTTATAGCAATCAGCCCCAGCATTTT. Translating it yields CASSRRRGGGGDSYSNQPQHF.

The CDR3 DNA reads as TGTGCCAGCAGCTTAGGCGCGGGAGTGGGGAATGAGCAGTTCTTC. Protein product: CASSLGAGVGNEQFF. The gene calls are TRBV7-7 and TRBJ2-1, with TRBD2 identical over 7 bases. With V trimmed by 1 base and J by 7 bases, 7 bases remained unmatched. CDR3 length equals 15 residues. Germline CDR1 is SSHAT and CDR2 is FNYEAQ (reference sequence).

The rearrangement joins TRBV11-2 to TRBJ1-2; the D is unclear. V lost 0 bases to trimming and J lost 5 bases, with 10 bases between them. CDR3 size: 14 residues. The germline V gene has CDR1 SGHAT and CDR2 FQNNGV. The CDR3 nucleotides are TGTGCCAGCAGCTTAGATTCAGGAGGATATGGCTACACCTTC. This gives the protein CASSLDSGGYGYTF.

The gene calls are TRBV4-3 and TRBJ2-3; tentative D call: TRBD1 (6 bases). Germline CDR1 LGHNA, CDR2 YSLEER. V dropped 0 bases and J dropped 6 bases, with 16 bases sitting between them. The CDR3 contains 16 residues. CDR3 region: CASSQELGGATDTQYF. CDR3 nucleotides: TGCGCCAGCAGCCAAGAATTAGGGGGAGCAACTGATACGCAGTATTTT.